This T cell receptor beta chain was retrieved from a study of shared clonotypes between healthy human individuals. Study-level findings and limits: Blood was the only sampled material, and tissue repertoires likely differ.

The naive CD8 fraction comprised CD45RO-negative cells positively selected for CCR7 and excluded terminally differentiated effector memory CD45RA+ cells. Only Caucasian adults living in Nashville, Tennessee made up the donor group. On this clone: Its antigen remains unknown.

There are 15 residues in the CDR3. V was clipped by 6 bases and J by 0 bases, with 11 bases between them. Germline V gene data show CDR1 as MNHEY and CDR2 as SVGAGI. Produced via immunoSEQ multiplex PCR; TCRdb's table is partial and in-frame only. The table includes 550,000 to 650,000 clones, around 96% detected once. The sample was naive CD8+ T cells sorted from blood. The source of this sequence is a young woman in good health. The chain employs TRBV6-5 and TRBJ2-2; D call uncertain. The CDR3 reads CASRDKDANTGELFF. In DNA form, the CDR3 reads TGTGCCAGCAGAGATAAGGACGCGAACACCGGGGAGCTGTTTTTT.